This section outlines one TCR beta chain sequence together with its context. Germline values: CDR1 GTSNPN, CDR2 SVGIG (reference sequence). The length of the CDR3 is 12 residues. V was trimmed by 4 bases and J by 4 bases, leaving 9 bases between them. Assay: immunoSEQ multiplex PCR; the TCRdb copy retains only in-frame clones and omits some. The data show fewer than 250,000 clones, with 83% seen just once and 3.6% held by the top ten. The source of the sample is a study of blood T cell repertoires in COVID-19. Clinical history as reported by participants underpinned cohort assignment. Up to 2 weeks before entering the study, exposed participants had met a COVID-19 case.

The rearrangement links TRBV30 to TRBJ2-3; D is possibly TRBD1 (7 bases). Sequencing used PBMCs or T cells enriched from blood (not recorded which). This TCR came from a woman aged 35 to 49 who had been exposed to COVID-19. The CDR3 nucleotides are TGTGCCTGGACAGGGGGGTCAGATACGCAGTATTTT. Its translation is CAWTGGSDTQYF.